This T cell receptor beta chain originates from a study of OX40 agonist ivuxolimab in advanced cancers. Study-wide results and limits: Circulating CD4+ and CD8+ T cells showed clonal expansion by week 6 at 0.1 to 3.0 mg/kg. On average, a greater number of expanded clones characterised CD8+ T cells relative to CD4+.

Remarks on this clone: Its antigen is as yet unknown.

Using immunoSEQ multiplex PCR, the repertoire was profiled, and TCRdb retains in-frame clones only, with some absent. The sample yields 60,000 to 100,000 clones, approximately 93% seen once. The source of this sequence is an adult with an advanced solid tumor such as melanoma, head and neck, liver or kidney cancer. Source: CD4+ or CD8+ T cells sorted from blood, taken in a trial of the OX40 agonist ivuxolimab.

The CDR3 region is CASSIVQTGGSKETQYF. For the CDR3, the DNA is TGTGCCAGTAGTATAGTCCAGACAGGGGGGTCCAAAGAGACCCAGTACTTC. The V and J genes are TRBV19 and TRBJ2-5; 9 nucleotides line up with TRBD1. CDR1 and CDR2 (germline): LNHDA, SQIVND (reference sequence). J was trimmed by 3 bases and V by 1 base; bases with no gene match: 9. The CDR3 totals 17 residues.